These 25 T cell receptor beta chains were all obtained from the same sample, sequenced in a study of blood T cell repertoires in COVID-19. Some clones are missing from TCRdb's copy, which holds only in-frame ones; the method was immunoSEQ multiplex PCR. The sample contains about 270,000 clones, 80% to 90% of which appear only once. The sequencing sample was made of peripheral blood. The receptors originated from a woman aged 45-59 years who had recovered from COVID-19.

This chain joins TRBV21-1 and TRBJ2-5; the DNA was not compared with TRBD2, the D call given in the table. TRBV21-1 is marked as a pseudogene. CDR3 size: 18 residues. This chain's CDR3 is CASSKVWGTSGRRETQYF. The CDR3 coding sequence is TGTGCCAGCAGCAAAGTTTGGGGAACTAGCGGGAGGCGAGAGACCCAGTACTTC.

The rearrangement joins TRBV25-1 to TRBJ1-6; 7 bases match TRBD1. The V gene's germline CDR1 is MGHDK and CDR2 SYGVNS. The CDR3 spans 14 residues. Trimming at V came to 5 bases and at J to 3 bases, leaving 1 base not matched to a gene. The CDR3 coding sequence is TGTGCCAGCAGTCGGGACAGCTATAATTCACCCCTCCACTTT. Its translation: CASSRDSYNSPLHF.

The sample holds a few counts of this clone. The rearrangement joins TRBV7-8 to TRBJ2-7; no definite D call. There are 13 residues in the CDR3. The V end was cut by 5 bases, the J end by 2 bases, with 10 bases between. CDR1 SGHVS and CDR2 FQNEAQ come from the germline V gene. CDR3 amino acids: CASSRSSPYEQYF. The CDR3 DNA is TGTGCCAGCAGCCGGAGTTCCCCCTACGAGCAGTACTTC. Drawing the rest from reference TRBV7-8 and TRBJ2-7, the complete variable domain is GAGVSQSPRYKVAKRGQDVALRCDPISGHVSLFWYQQALGQGPEFLTYFQNEAQLDKSGLPSDRFFAERPEGSVSTLKIQRTQQEDSAVYLCASSRSSPYEQYFGPGTRLTVT.

The rearrangement joins TRBV7-3 to TRBJ2-3; 9 bases are shared with TRBD2. The CDR3 has 15 amino acids. Trimming took 4 bases from V and 4 from J; bases not matched to a gene: 6. Germline CDR1 is SGHTA and CDR2 is FQGTGA. CDR3 protein: CASSWGGRAPDTQYF. The CDR3 coding sequence is TGTGCCAGCAGCTGGGGCGGGAGGGCCCCAGATACGCAGTATTTT.

The chain couples TRBV19 to TRBJ2-5, with TRBD2 as a possible D gene (5 bases). V lost 0 bases and J 10 bases, leaving 18 bases between the germline ends. CDR1 and CDR2 from the germline V gene are LNHDA and SQIVND (reference sequence). The CDR3 sequence is 15 residues long. The CDR3 loop reads CASSIDPGSSSSQYF. In DNA form, the CDR3 reads TGTGCCAGTAGTATAGATCCGGGGTCTAGCTCTAGCCAGTACTTC. The entire variable domain, with the rest obtained from reference TRBV19 and TRBJ2-5, is as follows: DGGITQSPKYLFRKEGQNVTLSCEQNLNHDAMYWYRQDPGQGLRLIYYSQIVNDFQKGDIAEGYSVSREKKESFPLTVTSAQKNPTAFYLCASSIDPGSSSSQYFGPGTRLLVL.

This chain links TRBV7-2 with TRBJ2-3; 14 bases match TRBD2. The CDR3 loop spans 15 amino acids. Germline V gene data show CDR1 as SGHTA and CDR2 as FQGNSA. V lost 6 bases, J lost 6 bases, and 5 bases stayed unmatched. The CDR3, as DNA: TGTGCCAGCAGTTTGGGACTAGCGGGAGTTGATACGCAGTATTTT. Protein product: CASSLGLAGVDTQYF.

This sequence joins TRBV29-1 and TRBJ2-3, with D possibly matching TRBD2 (5 bases). The CDR3 runs to 11 residues. The V and J ends lost 8 bases and 3 bases respectively, with 9 bases between them. Germline CDR1 reads SQVTM; CDR2 reads ANQGSEA. CDR3 region: CSSRRTDTQYF. The CDR3 region has the DNA TGCAGCTCACGGAGGACAGATACGCAGTATTTT.

This chain joins TRBV6-5 and TRBJ2-7, with 8 bases identical to TRBD2. CDR3 length: 15 amino acids. The germline CDR1 and CDR2 sequences are MNHEY and SVGAGI. Trimming at V came to 4 bases and at J to 4 bases, leaving 9 bases not matched to a gene. In DNA form, the CDR3 reads TGTGCCAGCAGTTCCGCGGGGGGAGGGCGATACGAGCAGTACTTC. Encoded protein: CASSSAGGGRYEQYF.

The gene calls are TRBV19 and TRBJ1-3; the D is unclear. The CDR3 extends over 13 amino acids. V gave up 7 bases and J gave up 0 bases, with 7 bases separating them. Germline V lookup: CDR1 LNHDA, CDR2 SQIVND (reference sequence). Here the CDR3 reads CASMRTSGNTIYF. The DNA for the CDR3 is TGTGCCAGTATGAGAACCTCTGGAAACACCATATATTTT.

The CDR3 reads CATSKPFYEQYF. CDR3 in DNA: TGTGCCACCAGCAAGCCTTTCTACGAGCAGTACTTC. The chain carries TRBV15 and TRBJ2-7; D gene unclear. There are 12 residues in the CDR3. Trimming pared 4 bases from V and 3 bases from J, leaving 7 bases between. CDR1 LNHNV and CDR2 YYDKDF come from the germline V gene (reference sequence).

The chain links TRBV2 to TRBJ1-1, with D perhaps matching TRBD1 (6 bases). The CDR3 loop spans 13 amino acids. Trimming shortened V by 6 bases and J by 1 base, and 9 bases separated the two germline ends. CDR1 SNHLY and CDR2 FYNNEI come from the germline V gene. Here the CDR3 reads CASSRTENTEAFF. The CDR3 nucleotides read TGTGCCAGCAGCCGGACAGAGAACACTGAAGCTTTCTTT. Full variable domain (missing parts from reference TRBV2 and TRBJ1-1): EPEVTQTPSHQVTQMGQEVILRCVPISNHLYFYWYRQILGQKVEFLVSFYNNEISEKSEIFDDQFSVERPDGSNFTLKIRSTKLEDSAMYFCASSRTENTEAFFGQGTRLTVV.

The chain has TRBV28 and TRBJ2-7; 12 positions agree with TRBD2. The CDR3 is 16 amino acids. J was trimmed by 5 bases and V by 5 bases; bases with no gene match: 10. The germline gives CDR1 MDHEN, CDR2 SYDVKM. Here the CDR3 DNA reads TGTGCCAGCAGTCTTCTAGCTAGCGGGGGGGTCCACGAGCAGTACTTC. Translating it yields CASSLLASGGVHEQYF.

V usage is TRBV28 and J usage is TRBJ2-3, with 9 bases identical to TRBD2. With 5 bases clipped from V and 2 bases from J, the junction kept 8 bases outside the gene matches. The germline CDR1 and CDR2 sequences are MDHEN and SYDVKM. CDR3 length: 16 residues. CDR3 sequence (DNA): TGTGCCAGCAGTCTGCCGGGACTAGCATACACAGATACGCAGTATTTT. Translation: CASSLPGLAYTDTQYF.

This rearrangement joins TRBV4-3 to TRBJ2-1; TRBD2 aligns across 8 bases. After removal of 4 bases from V and 0 bases from J, the junction contained 11 bases not matched to a gene. CDR1 and CDR2 (germline): LGHNA, YSLEER. The CDR3 is made up of 18 amino acids. This CDR3 reads CASSLRRGGASSYNEQFF. DNA for the CDR3: TGCGCCAGCAGCCTACGCCGGGGGGGGGCCAGCTCCTACAATGAGCAGTTCTTC.

The rearrangement joins TRBV12-3 or TRBV12-4 to TRBJ2-7, with 9 positions matching TRBD1. The CDR3 runs 13 residues. V dropped 8 bases and J dropped 5; count of bases not matched to a gene: 7. The CDR3 sequence: CASGGTGPDEQYF. As DNA, the CDR3 is TGTGCCAGCGGCGGGACAGGGCCCGACGAGCAGTACTTC.

This rearrangement joins TRBV5-1 to TRBJ2-1, with 9 bases lining up with TRBD1. CDR1 is SGHRS and CDR2 is YFSETQ in the germline V gene. V lost 3 bases and J lost 7; bases outside the gene matches: 11. This CDR3 region has 16 residues. This CDR3 reads CASSYVRTGVVNEQFF. Written as DNA, the CDR3 is TGCGCCAGCAGCTATGTGAGGACAGGGGTAGTAAATGAGCAGTTCTTC. The variable domain in full, with the rest retrieved from reference TRBV5-1 and TRBJ2-1, is KAGVTQTPRYLIKTRGQQVTLSCSPISGHRSVSWYQQTPGQGLQFLFEYFSETQRNKGNFPGRFSGRQFSNSRSEMNVSTLELGDSALYLCASSYVRTGVVNEQFFGPGTRLTVL.

The chain links TRBV28 to TRBJ2-1; D unresolved. V was trimmed by 3 bases and J by 7 bases, leaving 7 bases between them. This CDR3 region has 12 residues. CDR1 and CDR2 (germline): MDHEN, SYDVKM. CDR3 in amino acids: CASSFPPNEQFF. CDR3 bases: TGTGCCAGCAGTTTCCCCCCAAATGAGCAGTTCTTC.

This clone was counted a few times. CDR3: CAAKREGDTGELFF. The CDR3, as DNA: TGTGCCGCTAAGCGGGAGGGCGACACCGGGGAGCTGTTTTTT. The rearrangement uses TRBV6-5 and TRBJ2-2, with 10 positions matching TRBD2. Germline V lookup: CDR1 MNHEY, CDR2 SVGAGI. J lost 3 bases, V lost 11 bases, and 6 bases had no gene match. The CDR3 runs 14 residues.

The chain uses TRBV7-8 and TRBJ1-2, with 7 positions matching TRBD1. Germline trimming cut 5 bases from V and 8 bases from J; bases unmatched to any gene: 11. The length of the CDR3 is 14 residues. In germline, CDR1 is SGHVS, CDR2 FQNEAQ. The CDR3 nucleotides are TGTGCCAGCAGCCCCGGGACAGCAATTTTCGGCTACACCTTC. Translation: CASSPGTAIFGYTF.

In this sample, this clone turned up a few times. V is TRBV28 and J is TRBJ2-7, with D perhaps TRBD2 (6 bases). The CDR3 is 14 amino acids. Trimming cost V 3 bases and J 2 bases, with 11 bases left between them. The V gene's germline CDR1 is MDHEN and CDR2 SYDVKM. CDR3 DNA: TGTGCCAGCAGTTTCCGGACTAACGCCTACGAGCAGTACTTC. Protein sequence: CASSFRTNAYEQYF. The whole variable domain, filled in from reference TRBV28 and TRBJ2-7, reads DVKVTQSSRYLVKRTGEKVFLECVQDMDHENMFWYRQDPGLGLRLIYFSYDVKMKEKGDIPEGYSVSREKKERFSLILESASTNQTSMYLCASSFRTNAYEQYFGPGTRLTVT.

The chain has TRBV3-1 (or the pseudogene TRBV3-2) and TRBJ2-3; 7 bases map to TRBD2. Germline V gene lookup returns CDR1 LGHDT and CDR2 YNNKEL (reference sequence). The CDR3 is 16 residues long. Losses at the gene ends were 1 base for V and 3 bases for J; bases not matched to a gene: 7. DNA for the CDR3: TGTGCCAGCAGCCAAGGGGAGGGAGTTCGAACAGATACGCAGTATTTT. As protein: CASSQGEGVRTDTQYF.

V and J are TRBV5-1 and TRBJ1-2; 8 bases are a match to TRBD1. V shed 2 bases and J 6 bases; nucleotides not matched to a gene: 6. The CDR3 length is 14 residues. CDR1 and CDR2 from the germline V gene are SGHRS and YFSETQ. CDR3 residues: CASSFSRQGNGYTF. CDR3 nucleotides: TGCGCCAGCAGCTTCTCAAGACAGGGGAATGGCTACACCTTC.

The chain employs TRBV7-9 and TRBJ1-4; 8 bases are a match to TRBD1. The CDR3 consists of 15 residues. Germline CDR1 and CDR2: SEHNR and FQNEAQ (reference sequence). Unmatched junction bases numbered 8, after V lost 1 base and J lost 10 bases. Here the CDR3 DNA reads TGTGCCAGCAGCTTAGAGGCGCAGGGGGCTGGAAAACTGTTTTTT. Its translation is CASSLEAQGAGKLFF. The full variable domain, its missing parts supplied by reference TRBV7-9 and TRBJ1-4, is DTGVSQNPRHKITKRGQNVTFRCDPISEHNRLYWYRQTLGQGPEFLTYFQNEAQLEKSRLLSDRFSAERPKGSFSTLEIQRTEQGDSAMYLCASSLEAQGAGKLFFGSGTQLSVL.

This chain uses TRBV28 with TRBJ1-2; TRBD1 aligns across 7 bases. The germline gives CDR1 MDHEN, CDR2 SYDVKM. V lost 2 bases, J lost 7 bases, and 7 bases stayed unmatched. This CDR3 is built from 14 residues. Here the CDR3 reads CASSLKAGGGGYTF. In DNA form, the CDR3 reads TGTGCCAGCAGTTTAAAGGCAGGGGGAGGTGGCTACACCTTC.

The count of this clone is one. This chain uses TRBV12-3 or TRBV12-4 with TRBJ2-1, with D possibly being TRBD1 (6 bases). Trimming took 6 bases from V and 8 from J, leaving 11 bases between them. CDR3 size: 12 residues. CDR3 nucleotide sequence: TGTGCCAGCAGCTCCGGGACATATGAGCAGTTCTTC. This encodes CASSSGTYEQFF.